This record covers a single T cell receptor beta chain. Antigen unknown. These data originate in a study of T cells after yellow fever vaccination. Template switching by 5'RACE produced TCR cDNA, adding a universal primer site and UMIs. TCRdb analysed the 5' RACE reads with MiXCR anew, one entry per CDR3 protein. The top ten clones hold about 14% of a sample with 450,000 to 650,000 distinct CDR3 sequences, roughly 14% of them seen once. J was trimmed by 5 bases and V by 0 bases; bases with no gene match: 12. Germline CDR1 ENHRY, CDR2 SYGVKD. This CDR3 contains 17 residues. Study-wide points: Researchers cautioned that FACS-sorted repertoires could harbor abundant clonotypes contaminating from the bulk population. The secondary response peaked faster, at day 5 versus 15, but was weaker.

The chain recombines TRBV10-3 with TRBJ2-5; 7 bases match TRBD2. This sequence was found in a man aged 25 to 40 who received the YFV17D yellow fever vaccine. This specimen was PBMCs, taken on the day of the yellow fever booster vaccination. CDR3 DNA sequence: TGTGCCATCAGTGAGTCGAAAGGGCTGGCGGGAGAGGAGACCCAGTACTTC. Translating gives CAISESKGLAGEETQYF.